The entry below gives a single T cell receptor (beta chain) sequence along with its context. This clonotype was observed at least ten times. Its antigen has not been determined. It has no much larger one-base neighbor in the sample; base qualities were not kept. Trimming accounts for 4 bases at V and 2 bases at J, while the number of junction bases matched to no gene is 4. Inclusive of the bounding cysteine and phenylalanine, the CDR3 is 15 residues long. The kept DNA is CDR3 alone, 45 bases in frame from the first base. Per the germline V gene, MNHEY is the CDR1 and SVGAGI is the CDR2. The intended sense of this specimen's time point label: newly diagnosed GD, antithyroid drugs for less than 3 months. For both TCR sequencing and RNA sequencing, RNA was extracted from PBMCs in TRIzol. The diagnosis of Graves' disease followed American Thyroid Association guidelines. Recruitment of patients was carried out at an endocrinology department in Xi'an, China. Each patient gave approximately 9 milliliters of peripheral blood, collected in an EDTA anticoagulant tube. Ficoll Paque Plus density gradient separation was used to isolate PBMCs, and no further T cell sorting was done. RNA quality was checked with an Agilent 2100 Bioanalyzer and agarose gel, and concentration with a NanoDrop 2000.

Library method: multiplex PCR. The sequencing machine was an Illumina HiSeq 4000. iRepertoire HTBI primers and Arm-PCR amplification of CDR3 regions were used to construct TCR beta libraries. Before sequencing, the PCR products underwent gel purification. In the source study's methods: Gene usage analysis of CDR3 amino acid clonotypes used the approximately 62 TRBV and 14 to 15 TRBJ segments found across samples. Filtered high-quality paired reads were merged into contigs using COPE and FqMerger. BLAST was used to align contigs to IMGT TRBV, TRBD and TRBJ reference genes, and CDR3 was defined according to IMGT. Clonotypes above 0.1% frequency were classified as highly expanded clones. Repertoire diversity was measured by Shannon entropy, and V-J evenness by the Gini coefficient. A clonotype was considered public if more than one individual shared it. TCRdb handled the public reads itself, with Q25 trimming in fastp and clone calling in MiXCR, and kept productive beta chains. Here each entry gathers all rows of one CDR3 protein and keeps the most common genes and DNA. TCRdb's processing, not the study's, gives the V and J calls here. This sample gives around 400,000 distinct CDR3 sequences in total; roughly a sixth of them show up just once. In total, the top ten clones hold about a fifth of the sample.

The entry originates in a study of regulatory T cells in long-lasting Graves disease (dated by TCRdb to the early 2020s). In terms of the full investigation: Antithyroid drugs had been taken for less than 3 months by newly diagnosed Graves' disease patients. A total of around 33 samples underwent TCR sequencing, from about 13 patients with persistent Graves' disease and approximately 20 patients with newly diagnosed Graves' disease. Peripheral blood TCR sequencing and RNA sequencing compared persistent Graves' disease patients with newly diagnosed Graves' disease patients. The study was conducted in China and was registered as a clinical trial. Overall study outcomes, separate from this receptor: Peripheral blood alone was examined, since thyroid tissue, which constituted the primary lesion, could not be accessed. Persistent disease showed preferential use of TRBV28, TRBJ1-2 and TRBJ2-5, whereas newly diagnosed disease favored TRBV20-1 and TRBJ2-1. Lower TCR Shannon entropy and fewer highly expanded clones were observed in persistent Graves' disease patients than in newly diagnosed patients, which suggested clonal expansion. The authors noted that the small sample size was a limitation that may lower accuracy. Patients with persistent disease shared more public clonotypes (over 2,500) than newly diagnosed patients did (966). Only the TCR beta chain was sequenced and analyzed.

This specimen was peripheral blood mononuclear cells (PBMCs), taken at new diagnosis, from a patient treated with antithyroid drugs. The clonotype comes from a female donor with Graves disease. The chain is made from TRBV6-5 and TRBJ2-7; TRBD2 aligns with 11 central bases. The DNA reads TGTGCCAGCAGTTGGTTGACTAGCGGGACCTACGAGCAGTACTTC. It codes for CASSWLTSGTYEQYF.